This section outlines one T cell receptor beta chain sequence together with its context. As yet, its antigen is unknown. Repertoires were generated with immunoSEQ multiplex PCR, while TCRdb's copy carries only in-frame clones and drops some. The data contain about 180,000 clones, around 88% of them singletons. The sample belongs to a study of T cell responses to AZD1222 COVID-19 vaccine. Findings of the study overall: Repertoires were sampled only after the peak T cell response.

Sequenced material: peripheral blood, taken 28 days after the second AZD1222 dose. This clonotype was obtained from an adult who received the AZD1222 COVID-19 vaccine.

The CDR3 coding sequence is TGTGCCAGCAGCCAAGAGGATACGCAGTATTTT. Translated: CASSQEDTQYF. The chain recombines TRBV3-1 (or the pseudogene TRBV3-2) with TRBJ2-3, with D unresolved. The V end was cut by 0 bases, the J end by 6 bases, with 1 base between. Germline V gene data show CDR1 as LGHDT and CDR2 as YNNKEL (reference sequence). The CDR3 length is 11 residues.